The following is a TCR beta chain sequence with its context. Antigen specificity is unknown. Germline-derived CDR1 and CDR2 are SGHRS and YFSETQ. The junction had 9 bases not matched to a gene; V was cut back by 4 bases and J by 3 bases. The CDR3 has 15 residues. TCRdb itself ran the 5' RACE reads through MiXCR, one entry per CDR3 protein. Of some 300,000 distinct CDR3 sequences listed, approximately 8% were seen once; the top ten hold approximately 15%. The data were obtained in a study of T cells after yellow fever vaccination. Whole-study findings and limits: Booster samples showed a return of most primary-vaccination clones (around 96% CD4, approximately 85% CD8).

Sequencing used PBMCs, obtained 35 to 50 days after the first yellow fever vaccination. The sequence was collected from a man younger than 35 who received the YFV17D yellow fever vaccine. The gene calls are TRBV5-1 and TRBJ2-7, with TRBD2 identical over 8 bases. The CDR3 DNA is TGCGCCAGCAGCCCGGGGGGGGCCCTCGACTACGAGCAGTACTTC. Residues: CASSPGGALDYEQYF.